The present T cell receptor beta chain was sequenced within a study of PD-L1 blockade in urothelial cancer. Overall study: Of 29 to 30 patients, about two dozen were males with bladder-origin urothelial cancer. The authors examined blood 3 weeks (second dose) and 6 weeks after treatment start.

Clones were read by immunoSEQ multiplex PCR, and TCRdb kept only the in-frame ones, dropping some. This table holds around 130,000 clones, 65% to 85% found once. Noted time point: pretreatment peripheral blood. Each patient gave between 1 and 8 samples of peripheral blood mononuclear cells, which were collected pretreatment and during treatment. The CDR3 totals 14 residues. Deletions cut 7 bases from V and 2 bases from J, with 12 bases between. Germline V gene data show CDR1 as LNHDA and CDR2 as SQIVND (reference sequence). The study, taken as a whole, reports: Durable-benefit patients had greater expansion of tumor-associated blood clones at 3 weeks.

This clone occurred a few times. Its antigen remains unidentified. Sample: PBMCs, taken around atezolizumab (anti-PD-L1) treatment. The clonotype originates from a man over 45 with urothelial cancer. The genes are TRBV19 and TRBJ2-1, with D maybe TRBD2 (5 bases). The chain's CDR3 is CASTKDSTYNEQFF. CDR3 in DNA: TGTGCCAGTACCAAGGACTCGACCTACAATGAGCAGTTCTTC. Combining the CDR3 with reference TRBV19 and TRBJ2-1 gives the whole variable domain DGGITQSPKYLFRKEGQNVTLSCEQNLNHDAMYWYRQDPGQGLRLIYYSQIVNDFQKGDIAEGYSVSREKKESFPLTVTSAQKNPTAFYLCASTKDSTYNEQFFGPGTRLTVL.